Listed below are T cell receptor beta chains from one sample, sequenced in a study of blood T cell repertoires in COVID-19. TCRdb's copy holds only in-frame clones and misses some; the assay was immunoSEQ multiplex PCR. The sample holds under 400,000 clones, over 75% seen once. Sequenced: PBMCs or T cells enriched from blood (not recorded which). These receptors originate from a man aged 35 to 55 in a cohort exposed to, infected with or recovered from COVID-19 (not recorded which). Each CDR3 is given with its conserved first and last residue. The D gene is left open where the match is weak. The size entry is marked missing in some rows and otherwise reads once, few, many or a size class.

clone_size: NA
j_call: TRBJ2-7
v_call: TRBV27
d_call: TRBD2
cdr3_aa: CASGRLAEGYEQYF
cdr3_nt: TGTGCCAGCGGGAGACTAGCGGAAGGGTACGAGCAGTACTTC

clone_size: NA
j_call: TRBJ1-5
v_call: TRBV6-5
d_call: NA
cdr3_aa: CASSQGKGQPQHF
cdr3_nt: TGTGCCAGCAGTCAGGGGAAGGGGCAGCCCCAGCATTTT

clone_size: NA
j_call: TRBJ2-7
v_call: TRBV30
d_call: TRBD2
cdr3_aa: CAWTRGGGEQYF
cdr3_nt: TGTGCCTGGACCCGCGGGGGAGGGGAGCAGTACTTC

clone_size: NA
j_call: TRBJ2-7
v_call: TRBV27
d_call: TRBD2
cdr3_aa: CASSLAGGPGEQYF
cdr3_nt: TGTGCCAGCAGTTTAGCGGGAGGGCCGGGGGAGCAGTACTTC

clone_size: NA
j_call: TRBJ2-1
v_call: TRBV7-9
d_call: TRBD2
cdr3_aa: CASSPQREGLHEQFF
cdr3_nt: TGTGCCAGCAGCCCTCAGCGGGAGGGCCTACATGAGCAGTTCTTC

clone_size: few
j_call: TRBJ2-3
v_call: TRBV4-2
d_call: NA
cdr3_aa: CASSQAAGTSTDTQYF
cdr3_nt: TGTGCCAGCAGCCAAGCGGCGGGAACTAGCACAGATACGCAGTATTTT

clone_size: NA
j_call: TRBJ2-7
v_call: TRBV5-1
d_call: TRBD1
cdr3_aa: CASSRDRGSYEQYF
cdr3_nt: TGCGCCAGCAGCAGGGACAGGGGATCCTACGAGCAGTACTTC

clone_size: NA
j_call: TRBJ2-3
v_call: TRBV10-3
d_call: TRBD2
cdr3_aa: CAIRTSGTDTQYF
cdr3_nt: TGTGCCATCAGGACTAGCGGCACAGATACGCAGTATTTT

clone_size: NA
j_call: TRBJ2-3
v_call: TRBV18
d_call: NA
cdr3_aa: CASSPISGTDTQYF
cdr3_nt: TGTGCCAGCTCACCGATCAGTGGCACAGATACGCAGTATTTT

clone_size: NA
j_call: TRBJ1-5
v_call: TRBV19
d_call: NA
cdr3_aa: CATQGGLNQPQHF
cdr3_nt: TGTGCCACCCAAGGGGGTCTTAATCAGCCCCAGCATTTT

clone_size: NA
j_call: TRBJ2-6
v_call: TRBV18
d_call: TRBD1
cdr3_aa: CASSPPGQGDPGANVLTF
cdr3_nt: TGTGCCAGCTCACCACCGGGGCAGGGGGACCCTGGGGCCAACGTCCTGACTTTC

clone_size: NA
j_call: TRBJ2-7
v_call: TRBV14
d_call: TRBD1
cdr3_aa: CASSRGQGLAYEQYF
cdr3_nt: TGTGCCAGCAGCCGTGGACAGGGCCTAGCCTACGAGCAGTACTTC

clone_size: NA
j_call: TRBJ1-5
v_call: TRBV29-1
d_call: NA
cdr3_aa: CSVAGETHQPQHF
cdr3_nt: TGCAGCGTTGCGGGGGAAACCCATCAGCCCCAGCATTTT

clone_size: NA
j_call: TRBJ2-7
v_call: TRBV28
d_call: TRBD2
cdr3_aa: CASSGSGRGEQYF
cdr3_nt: TGTGCCAGCAGTGGTAGCGGGAGAGGAGAGCAGTACTTC

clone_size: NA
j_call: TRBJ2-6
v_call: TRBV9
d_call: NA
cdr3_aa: CASSLRQGGANVLTF
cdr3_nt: TGTGCCAGCAGCCTCAGACAAGGTGGGGCCAACGTCCTGACTTTC

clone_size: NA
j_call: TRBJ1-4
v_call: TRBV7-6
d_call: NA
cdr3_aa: CASSFSSGADEKLFF
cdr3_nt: TGTGCCAGCAGCTTTTCTTCAGGGGCGGATGAAAAACTGTTTTTT

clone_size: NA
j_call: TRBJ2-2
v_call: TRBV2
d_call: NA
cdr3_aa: CASNFANTGELFF
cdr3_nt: TGTGCCAGCAATTTCGCGAACACCGGGGAGCTGTTTTTT

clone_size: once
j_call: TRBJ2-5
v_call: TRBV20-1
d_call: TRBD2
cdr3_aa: CSASKAGGLLYF
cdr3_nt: TGCAGTGCTAGTAAAGCGGGAGGTCTTCTGTACTTC

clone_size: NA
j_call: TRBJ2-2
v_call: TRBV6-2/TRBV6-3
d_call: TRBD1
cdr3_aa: CASSPDRGGTGELFF
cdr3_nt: TGTGCCAGCAGCCCGGACAGGGGGGGGACCGGAGAGCTGTTTTTT

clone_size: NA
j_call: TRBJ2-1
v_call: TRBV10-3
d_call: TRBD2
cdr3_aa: CAISGGRGPNEQFF
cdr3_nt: TGTGCCATCAGTGGGGGGAGGGGCCCCAATGAGCAGTTCTTC

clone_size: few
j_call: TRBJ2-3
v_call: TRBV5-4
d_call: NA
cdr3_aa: CASSLGQFTDTQYF
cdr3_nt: TGTGCCAGCAGCTTGGGCCAGTTCACAGATACGCAGTATTTT

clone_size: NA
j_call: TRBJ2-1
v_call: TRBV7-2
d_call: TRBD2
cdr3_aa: CASSRRTSGRAPAYNEQFF
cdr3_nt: TGTGCCAGCAGCCGTAGGACTAGCGGGAGGGCCCCCGCGTACAATGAGCAGTTCTTC

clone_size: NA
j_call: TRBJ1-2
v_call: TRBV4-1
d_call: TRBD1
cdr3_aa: CASSQPRQGKGSGYTF
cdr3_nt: TGCGCCAGCAGCCAGCCTCGACAGGGAAAGGGGTCTGGCTACACCTTC

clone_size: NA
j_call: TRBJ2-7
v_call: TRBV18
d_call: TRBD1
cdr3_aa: CASSPPAGQEGEQYF
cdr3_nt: TGTGCCAGCTCACCACCGGCGGGACAGGAAGGCGAGCAGTACTTC

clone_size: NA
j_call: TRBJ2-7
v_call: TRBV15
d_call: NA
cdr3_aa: CATSSPRVSYEQYF
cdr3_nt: TGTGCCACCAGCAGTCCCAGGGTATCGTACGAGCAGTACTTC

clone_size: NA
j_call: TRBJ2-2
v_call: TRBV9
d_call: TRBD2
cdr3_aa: CASSVGLGSGELFF
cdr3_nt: TGTGCCAGCAGCGTGGGACTAGGTTCCGGGGAGCTGTTTTTT

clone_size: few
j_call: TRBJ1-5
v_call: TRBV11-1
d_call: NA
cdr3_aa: CASSLTAGQPQHF
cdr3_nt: TGTGCCAGCAGCTTGACAGCAGGGCAGCCCCAGCATTTT

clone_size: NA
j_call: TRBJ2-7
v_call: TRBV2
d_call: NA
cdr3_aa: CASSVDTYEQYF
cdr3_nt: TGTGCCAGCAGCGTAGACACGTACGAGCAGTACTTC

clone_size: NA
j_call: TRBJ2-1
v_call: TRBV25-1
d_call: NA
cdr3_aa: CASSDVRVGRGEQFF
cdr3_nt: TGTGCCAGCAGTGACGTAAGGGTGGGGCGGGGTGAGCAGTTCTTC